This TCR beta chain was sequenced in a study of blood T cell repertoires in COVID-19. Study-level information: From the United States, Italy and Spain came samples of acute and convalescent COVID-19. Sources were T cells, B-cell-depleted T cells, or PBMCs; the material itself was cDNA or gDNA.

Methods used by the authors: The assay estimated nucleated cells by amplifying reference gene primers. TCRdb keeps only in-frame clones here, not all; method: immunoSEQ multiplex PCR. V and J calls plus clone size are reproduced from that table; the DNA served to infer D and trimming. The sample consists of about 150,000 clones, more than 75% of them appearing once. Germline V gives CDR1 LNHDA, CDR2 SQIVND (reference sequence). V was pared by 3 bases and J by 6 bases, with 17 bases between. The CDR3 sequence is 15 residues long. The chain uses TRBV19 and TRBJ1-2, with D tentatively TRBD1 (6 bases). The sequencing input was peripheral blood. The receptor's source is a human donor with acute or convalescent COVID-19. The donor label of this sample is uncertain. Here the CDR3 DNA reads TGTGCCAGTAGTATCTACAACGTGGACAGAAATGGCTACACCTTC. Translation gives CASSIYNVDRNGYTF.